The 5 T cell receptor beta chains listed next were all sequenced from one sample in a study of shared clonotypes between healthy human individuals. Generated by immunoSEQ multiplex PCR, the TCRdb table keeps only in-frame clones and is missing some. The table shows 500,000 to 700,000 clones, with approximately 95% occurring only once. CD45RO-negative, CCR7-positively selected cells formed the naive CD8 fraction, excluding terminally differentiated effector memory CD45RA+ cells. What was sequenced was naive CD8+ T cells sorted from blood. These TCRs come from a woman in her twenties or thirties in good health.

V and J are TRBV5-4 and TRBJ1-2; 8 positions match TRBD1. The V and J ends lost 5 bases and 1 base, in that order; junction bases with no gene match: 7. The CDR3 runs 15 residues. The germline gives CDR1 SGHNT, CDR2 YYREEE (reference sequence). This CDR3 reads CASRPDRGVNYGYTF. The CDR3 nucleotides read TGTGCCAGCAGGCCAGACAGGGGAGTTAACTATGGCTACACCTTC.

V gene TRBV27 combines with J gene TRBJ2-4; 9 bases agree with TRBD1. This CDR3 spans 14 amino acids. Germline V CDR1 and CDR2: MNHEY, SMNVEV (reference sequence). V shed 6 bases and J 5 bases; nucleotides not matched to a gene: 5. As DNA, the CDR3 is TGTGCCAGCAGCAGAACAGGGGGCGAAAACATTCAGTACTTC. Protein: CASSRTGGENIQYF.

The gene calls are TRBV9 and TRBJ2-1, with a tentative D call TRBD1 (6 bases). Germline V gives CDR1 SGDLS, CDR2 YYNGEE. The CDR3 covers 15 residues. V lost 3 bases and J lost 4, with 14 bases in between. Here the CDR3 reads CASSATDSLYNEQFF. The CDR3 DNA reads TGTGCCAGCAGCGCAACGGACAGTCTGTACAATGAGCAGTTCTTC.

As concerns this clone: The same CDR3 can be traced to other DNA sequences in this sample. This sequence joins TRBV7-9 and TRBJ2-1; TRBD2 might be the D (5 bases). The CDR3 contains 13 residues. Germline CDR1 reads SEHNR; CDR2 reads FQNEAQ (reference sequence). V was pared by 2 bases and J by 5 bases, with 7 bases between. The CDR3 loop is CASSLSSDNEQFF. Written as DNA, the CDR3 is TGTGCCAGCAGCTTAAGTAGCGACAATGAGCAGTTCTTC.

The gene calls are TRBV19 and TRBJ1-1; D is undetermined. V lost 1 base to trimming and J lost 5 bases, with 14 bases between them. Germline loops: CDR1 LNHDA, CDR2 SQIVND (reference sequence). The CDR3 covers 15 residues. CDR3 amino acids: CASSIGIRSGTEAFF. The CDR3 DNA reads TGTGCCAGTAGTATAGGTATTCGGTCCGGGACTGAAGCTTTCTTT.